Each of the 3 T cell receptor beta chains below was sequenced from the same sample in a study of lymphopenia after photon versus proton radiotherapy. Method: immunoSEQ multiplex PCR; TCRdb's copy keeps in-frame clones and lacks some. The table lists 25,000 to 35,000 clones, 85% to 90% of them singletons. This material consisted of peripheral blood, taken from a patient treated with proton-based radiotherapy. The origin of the receptors is an older woman with pancreatic cancer. Some clones in this sample may be carry-over from other donors' samples.

The rearrangement links TRBV7-9 to TRBJ2-1, with TRBD2 matching 10 bases. The length of the CDR3 is 14 residues. J lost 9 bases, V lost 2 bases, and 4 bases had no gene match. Germline V CDR1 and CDR2: SEHNR, FQNEAQ (reference sequence). The CDR3 DNA follows: TGTGCCAGCAGCTTACTAGCGGGAGATGGTGAGCAGTTCTTC. Its protein product is CASSLLAGDGEQFF.

The chain recombines TRBV30 with TRBJ1-5; D is undetermined. V was cut by 2 bases and J by 9 bases, with 14 bases left in between. Germline CDR1 GTSNPN, CDR2 SVGIG (reference sequence). The CDR3 has 13 amino acids. DNA of the CDR3: TGTGCCTGGAGTCTAATAGGAGTACCGCCCCAGCATTTT. This codes for CAWSLIGVPPQHF.

The rearrangement links TRBV6-4 to TRBJ1-2; TRBD1 matches at 9 bases. V dropped 3 bases and J dropped 9; count of bases not matched to a gene: 5. Germline V lookup: CDR1 MRHNA, CDR2 SNTAGT. CDR3 length equals 13 residues. CDR3 in amino acids: CASSEGTGNSYTF. CDR3 nucleotide sequence: TGTGCCAGCAGTGAGGGGACAGGGAATAGCTACACCTTC.